This TCR beta chain comes out of a study of shared clonotypes between healthy human individuals. Study-wide points: Generation probabilities of non-shared clonotypes were lower (relative to those shared by all four donors).

In the case of this clone: No antigen is known for it.

Generated by immunoSEQ multiplex PCR, the TCRdb table keeps only in-frame clones and is missing some. Of millions of clones detected, roughly 93% appear once; the ten largest clones hold 0.39%. There are 13 residues in the CDR3. Germline-derived CDR1 and CDR2 are SNHLY and FYNNEI. V lost 8 bases to trimming and J lost 7 bases, with 17 bases between them. Sequenced material: naive CD4+ T cells from PBMCs. Subset denoted: CD45RA+ positively selected. The TCR originated in a man younger than 35 in good health. Some clones in this sample may be carry-over from other donors' samples. The chain combines TRBV2 with TRBJ1-1, with no clear D. The CDR3 loop is CASGRPGAYEAFF. CDR3 sequence (DNA): TGTGCCAGCGGTCGCCCGGGTGCCTATGAAGCTTTCTTT.